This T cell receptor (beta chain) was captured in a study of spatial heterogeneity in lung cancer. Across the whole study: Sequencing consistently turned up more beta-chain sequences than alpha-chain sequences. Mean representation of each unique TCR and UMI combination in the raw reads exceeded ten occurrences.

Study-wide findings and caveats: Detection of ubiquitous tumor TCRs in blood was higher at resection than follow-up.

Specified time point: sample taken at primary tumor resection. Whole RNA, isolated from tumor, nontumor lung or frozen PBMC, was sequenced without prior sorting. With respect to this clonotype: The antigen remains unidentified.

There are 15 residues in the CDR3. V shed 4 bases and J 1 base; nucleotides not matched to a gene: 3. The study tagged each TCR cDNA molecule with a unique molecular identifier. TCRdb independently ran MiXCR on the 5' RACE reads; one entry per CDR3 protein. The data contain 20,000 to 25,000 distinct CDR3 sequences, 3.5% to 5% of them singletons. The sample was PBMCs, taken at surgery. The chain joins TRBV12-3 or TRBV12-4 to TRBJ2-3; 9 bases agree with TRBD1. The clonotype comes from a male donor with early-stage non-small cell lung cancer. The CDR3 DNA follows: TGTGCCAGCAGTTCGAGGACAGGGGGCACAGATACGCAGTATTTT. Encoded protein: CASSSRTGGTDTQYF.